This T cell receptor beta chain emerged from a study of cytomegalovirus exposure and HLA in healthy donors. Points from the study as a whole: TCR beta V segments were, for the most part, productive about 87% or about 30% of the time in an earlier analysis. Analyses of presence and absence presupposed an approximately uniform sequencing depth across donors. Later on, analysis showed that most CMV-associated TCR beta chains appeared to be HLA-restricted.

This CDR3 comprises 13 residues. Per the germline V gene, CDR1 is MNHEY and CDR2 is SMNVEV (reference sequence). V was clipped by 8 bases and J by 0 bases, with 8 bases between them. As for this clone: Its antigen is still unknown.

13 Jbeta primers and 60 Vbeta primers were used for the PCR. TCRdb's table, derived via immunoSEQ multiplex PCR, lists solely in-frame clones and lacks some. The sample includes 100,000 or so clones. This receptor was obtained from a woman in her twenties or thirties in good health and CMV-seronegative. The sample comprised PBMCs. J is TRBJ2-1 and V is TRBV27, with a possible D match to TRBD1 (6 bases). The DNA of the CDR3 is TGTGCCAGCGGACAGTTCTCCTACAATGAGCAGTTCTTC. Its protein product is CASGQFSYNEQFF.